These T cell receptor beta chains were read from a single sample in a study of STAT3 mutations in large granular lymphocyte leukemia. Assay used: immunoSEQ multiplex PCR; TCRdb lists only in-frame clones, some missing. This sample yields some 3,500 clones, of which roughly 71% are seen a single time; around a third belongs to the top ten. Material: peripheral blood mononuclear cells. These receptors all come from a man aged 60-69 years with T-cell large granular lymphocyte leukemia. Some clones in this sample may be carry-over from other donors' samples. Each CDR3 is given without its conserved first and last residue. Each record gives: V gene, clone size, J gene, D gene, CDR3 protein. A D gene is named only where the DNA matches it firmly. Only some rows state a clone size, as once, few, many or a class for expanded clones.

TRBV5-1	.	TRBJ2-1	.	ASSLGGRDNEQF
TRBV29-1	.	TRBJ2-5	.	SVRGIYQETQY
TRBV18	.	TRBJ1-4	.	ASSPNRQGEKLF
TRBV25-1	.	TRBJ2-3	.	ASSVAASTDTQY
TRBV7-9	.	TRBJ2-3	.	ASSLSGDTQY
TRBV25-1	.	TRBJ1-3	.	ASSPGGDTIY
TRBV23-1	.	TRBJ2-7	.	ASSQGPGYEQY
TRBV10-2	.	TRBJ2-5	TRBD2	ASNSAGEEETQY
TRBV5-6	.	TRBJ1-4	.	ASSLRGWNEKLF
TRBV5-6	.	TRBJ1-2	.	ASSASAPKANYGYT
TRBV7-9	.	TRBJ1-1	.	ASSGHRGITEAF
TRBV7-9	.	TRBJ2-5	.	ASSSRLTQVGETQY
TRBV19	.	TRBJ2-3	.	ASSSPRFTDTQY
TRBV5-1	.	TRBJ2-3	.	ASSPLGVSTDTQY
TRBV5-1	.	TRBJ2-6	.	ASSKNPTVSGANVLT
TRBV9	few	TRBJ2-2	.	ASSGTVNTGELF
TRBV5-4	.	TRBJ1-2	.	ASSLPQGSYGYT